This entry features one T cell receptor (beta chain) sequence. Antigen unknown. The V and J ends lost 4 bases and 4 bases respectively, with 8 bases between them. Looked up from germline, CDR1 is LNHDA and CDR2 is SQIVND (reference sequence). The CDR3 has 13 amino acids. Assay used: immunoSEQ multiplex PCR; TCRdb lists only in-frame clones, some missing. Of under 120,000 clones listed, approximately 85% are singletons. This entry is derived from a study of PD-L1 blockade in urothelial cancer. For the study at large: Atezolizumab, begun by patients in about 2014, was given at 1,200 mg intravenously every 3 weeks. Timepoints chosen for blood analysis were 3 weeks (second dose) and 6 weeks after treatment start. General study findings and limits: Larger 3-week expansion of tumor-associated blood clones was seen in durable-benefit patients.

Anywhere from 1 to 8 samples came from each patient, spanning pretreatment and on-treatment. The clonotype originates from a man aged 45-65 years with urothelial cancer. The chain is built from TRBV19 and TRBJ1-5; D unclear. Source: PBMCs, taken around atezolizumab (anti-PD-L1) treatment. This CDR3 is CASSTQTNQPQHF. The CDR3 DNA sequence: TGTGCCAGTAGTACCCAGACTAATCAGCCCCAGCATTTT.